Each of the 19 T cell receptor beta chains below was sequenced from the same sample in a study of vaccination and CD4 T cells after COVID-19. These receptors' targets are unknown. As for treatment: roughly ten-day PBMC culture with coronavirus spike peptide pools or control peptides (ViraFEST assay). Researchers used the Oncomine TCR Beta short-read assay to sequence DNA from cultured CD4+ T cells. MiXCR was run by TCRdb on the PCR reads, yielding one entry per CDR3 protein. In the table there are 20,000 to 30,000 distinct CDR3 sequences, about 40% of which are singletons. Sequences were obtained from CD4+ T cells from blood, cultured in vitro. All receptors derive from a human donor who had recovered from COVID-19.

V usage is TRBV5-4 and J usage is TRBJ2-5; 7 nucleotides align to TRBD2. The J segment lost 2 bases and the V segment lost 0 bases, leaving 4 bases of the junction unmatched. The CDR3 totals 15 residues. Germline V CDR1 and CDR2: SGHNT, YYREEE (reference sequence). The CDR3 protein is CASSLGQRGQETQYF. The CDR3 DNA sequence: TGTGCCAGCAGCTTGGGCCAGCGGGGACAAGAGACCCAGTACTTC. The full variable domain, rest sourced from reference TRBV5-4 and TRBJ2-5, is ETGVTQSPTHLIKTRGQQVTLRCSSQSGHNTVSWYQQALGQGPQFIFQYYREEENGRGNFPPRFSGLQFPNYSSELNVNALELDDSALYLCASSLGQRGQETQYFGPGTRLLVL.

The chain recombines TRBV2 with TRBJ2-7; maybe TRBD2 (6 bases). Looked up from germline, CDR1 is SNHLY and CDR2 is FYNNEI. The ends were cut back, 8 bases at V and 2 bases at J, with 13 bases in the middle. The CDR3 totals 13 residues. As DNA, the CDR3 is TGTGCCAGCTTAGCAGGAGGGGCCTACGAGCAGTACTTC. Its translation: CASLAGGAYEQYF.

The J gene is TRBJ2-7, the V gene TRBV28; TRBD1 or TRBD2 may be the D gene (7 bases each). Germline V gives CDR1 MDHEN, CDR2 SYDVKM. This CDR3 has 20 amino acids. Trimming removed 4 bases at V and 0 bases at J, with 28 bases between. The CDR3 DNA sequence: TGTGCCAGCAGTTCGACCCTCAGGGGGACTAAGTCCACCTACTCCTACGAGCAGTACTTC. Protein sequence: CASSSTLRGTKSTYSYEQYF.

The chain is built from TRBV7-8 and TRBJ2-1; the D gene is possibly TRBD1 (6 bases). The CDR3 loop spans 15 amino acids. V lost 5 bases to trimming and J lost 4 bases, with 15 bases between them. CDR1 is SGHVS and CDR2 is FQNEAQ in the germline V gene. CDR3 sequence reads: CASSPEGDKYNEQFF. The CDR3 coding sequence is TGTGCCAGCAGCCCCGAGGGGGACAAGTACAATGAGCAGTTCTTC.

The chain joins TRBV15 to TRBJ1-3; the D gene is possibly TRBD1 (5 bases). Germline CDR1 and CDR2: LNHNV and YYDKDF (reference sequence). Trimming removed 5 bases from V and 1 base from J, with 6 bases in between. The CDR3 is 13 amino acids. CDR3 bases: TGTGCCACCAGCCAGGGATCTGGAAACACCATATATTTT. Residues: CATSQGSGNTIYF. The entire variable domain, with the rest obtained from reference TRBV15 and TRBJ1-3, is as follows: DAMVIQNPRYQVTQFGKPVTLSCSQTLNHNVMYWYQQKSSQAPKLLFHYYDKDFNNEADTPDNFQSRRPNTSFCFLDIRSPGLGDTAMYLCATSQGSGNTIYFGEGSWLTVV.

The chain carries TRBV6-2 or TRBV6-3 and TRBJ2-7; D is unresolved. V lost 2 bases to trimming and J lost 6 bases, with 23 bases between them. The CDR3 is made up of 17 amino acids. Germline V gene sequence: CDR1 MNHEY, CDR2 SVGEGT. The CDR3 sequence is CASSYPPWLGKVGEQYF. The CDR3 region has the DNA TGTGCCAGCAGTTACCCACCTTGGTTGGGCAAGGTGGGCGAGCAGTACTTC.

This clonotype has just a few counts. The V call is TRBV15, the J call TRBJ2-3, with TRBD2 matching over 9 bases. Germline trimming cut 1 base from V and 4 bases from J; bases unmatched to any gene: 15. The CDR3 runs 19 residues. CDR1 is LNHNV and CDR2 is YYDKDF in the germline V gene (reference sequence). This CDR3 reads CATSRGGLAEVWGPDTQYF. The DNA for the CDR3 is TGTGCCACCAGCAGAGGGGGACTAGCAGAGGTTTGGGGCCCAGATACGCAGTATTTT.

This chain uses TRBV27 with TRBJ2-7; 9 nucleotides align to TRBD1. Germline V gene lookup returns CDR1 MNHEY and CDR2 SMNVEV (reference sequence). CDR3 length: 15 residues. The V gene end was trimmed by 2 bases and the J gene end by 2 bases; junction bases not matched to a gene: 4. CDR3 residues: CASSLKGTGTYEQYF. CDR3 coding DNA: TGTGCCAGCAGTTTAAAGGGGACAGGGACCTACGAGCAGTACTTC.

This chain links TRBV5-1 with TRBJ2-7, with D possibly matching TRBD2 (5 bases). The CDR3 loop spans 14 amino acids. V lost 1 base to trimming and J lost 6 bases, with 14 bases between them. The V gene's germline CDR1 is SGHRS and CDR2 YFSETQ. This CDR3 is CASSLTPDGGEQYF. CDR3 DNA sequence: TGCGCCAGCAGCTTGACCCCGGATGGAGGCGAGCAGTACTTC.

The sample holds a few counts of this clonotype. V usage is TRBV20-1 and J usage is TRBJ2-1, with 9 bases aligning to TRBD2. J lost 12 bases, V lost 1 base, and 7 bases had no gene match. This CDR3 has 13 amino acids. Germline CDR1 reads DFQATT; CDR2 reads SNEGSKA (reference sequence). This CDR3 reads CSARGSSGIWQFF. CDR3 nucleotides: TGCAGTGCTAGAGGATCTAGCGGGATATGGCAGTTCTTC.

V usage is TRBV19 and J usage is TRBJ1-2, with a weak D call TRBD1 (5 bases). This CDR3 comprises 14 residues. The germline V gene encodes CDR1 LNHDA and CDR2 SQIVND (reference sequence). The CDR3 is CASARGLLDYGYTF. As DNA, the CDR3 is TGTGCGAGTGCCCGGGGCTTGCTGGACTATGGCTACACCTTC.

The chain uses TRBV6-5 and TRBJ1-1; D uncertain. This CDR3 has 13 residues. The V end was cut by 3 bases, the J end by 4 bases, with 9 bases between. Germline CDR1 reads MNHEY; CDR2 reads SVGAGI. The CDR3 loop is CASSYATGTEAFF. The CDR3 nucleotides are TGTGCCAGCAGTTATGCGACGGGCACTGAAGCTTTCTTT.

This clonotype has just a few counts. The chain employs TRBV21-1 and TRBJ2-7; the DNA was not used to check the table's D call, TRBD1. TRBV21-1 is described as a pseudogene. This CDR3 comprises 15 residues. DNA of the CDR3: TGTGCCAGCAGCTCCCTGGACAGGAGTCCCTACGAGCAGTACTTC. Translation gives CASSSLDRSPYEQYF.

This chain joins TRBV5-1 and TRBJ2-5, with TRBD1 as a possible D gene (5 bases). In germline, CDR1 is SGHRS, CDR2 YFSETQ. CDR3 length equals 14 residues. Trimming stripped 3 bases from V and 3 bases from J, with 12 bases between. CDR3 loop: CASSSQGPKETQYF. The CDR3 DNA is TGCGCCAGCAGCTCCCAGGGCCCTAAAGAGACCCAGTACTTC.

This chain uses TRBV18 with TRBJ2-2; possibly TRBD2 for D (6 bases). Trimming shortened V by 5 bases and J by 8 bases, and 12 bases separated the two germline ends. CDR3 size: 13 residues. Germline V lookup: CDR1 KGHSH, CDR2 LQKENI. This CDR3 is CASSAREQGELFF. In DNA form, the CDR3 reads TGTGCCAGCTCAGCACGGGAGCAGGGGGAGCTGTTTTTT.

The count of this clonotype is one. The chain is built from TRBV19 and TRBJ2-2; D unresolved. V was pared by 10 bases and J by 0 bases, with 12 bases between. This CDR3 region has 14 residues. The germline V gene has CDR1 LNHDA and CDR2 SQIVND (reference sequence). CDR3 DNA sequence: TGTGCCACCACCCCGAGACCGAACACCGGGGAGCTGTTTTTT. Its translation is CATTPRPNTGELFF.

The V gene is TRBV28, the J gene TRBJ1-2; 7 bases align to TRBD1. Trimming at V came to 6 bases and at J to 4 bases, leaving 5 bases not matched to a gene. The CDR3 loop spans 13 amino acids. CDR1 MDHEN and CDR2 SYDVKM come from the germline V gene. The CDR3 loop is CASSLTGVYGYTF. The CDR3 DNA reads TGTGCCAGCAGCCTCACAGGGGTCTATGGCTACACCTTC.

The genes are TRBV7-9 and TRBJ1-5, with TRBD1 as a possible D gene (5 bases). The CDR3 loop spans 12 amino acids. Trimming left V 5 bases short and J 6 bases short, with 8 bases between. Per germline, CDR1 SEHNR and CDR2 FQNEAQ (reference sequence). The CDR3, as DNA: TGTGCCAGCAGCGTCGACAGTCAGCCCCAGCATTTT. This translates into CASSVDSQPQHF.

This rearrangement joins TRBV27 to TRBJ2-6; D unclear. Trimming pared 0 bases from V and 2 bases from J, leaving 8 bases between. Germline values: CDR1 MNHEY, CDR2 SMNVEV (reference sequence). The CDR3 contains 16 residues. The CDR3 protein is CASSLSLGPGANVLTF. The CDR3 DNA reads TGTGCCAGCAGTTTATCGTTGGGTCCTGGGGCCAACGTCCTGACTTTC.